This T cell receptor (beta chain) is from a study of T cells after posttransplantation cyclophosphamide. Whole-study results and caveats: Tissue-infiltrating T cells from skin or gut overlapped little with blood T cells. Later blood repertoires were often dominated by clones from the donor CD8+ memory compartment. TRB clonality was highly associated with recipient CMV seropositivity and reactivation.

Busulfan-fludarabine conditioning, marrow transplant, and cyclophosphamide on days +3 and +4 were administered. This table comes from immunoSEQ multiplex PCR, and its TCRdb copy is limited to in-frame clones, with some not included. Sampling found 2,500 to 3,000 clones, none seen once. The CDR3 runs to 19 residues. Germline V gives CDR1 SGHVS, CDR2 FQNEAQ. After removal of 1 base from V and 3 bases from J, the junction contained 9 bases not matched to a gene. This clone was seen many times. Its specificity is not known. Sequenced material: PBMCs, taken 32 days after allogeneic stem cell transplant with posttransplant cyclophosphamide. V is TRBV7-8 and J is TRBJ2-3; 14 bases fit TRBD2. The receptor was derived from a female patient aged 50-59 years who received an allogeneic stem cell transplant from a related donor, was CMV-positive, and had no GVHD. Some of the T cells may derive from the graft donor. The CDR3 loop reads CASSLESVRTSGRTDTQYF. In DNA form, the CDR3 reads TGTGCCAGCAGCTTAGAGAGCGTAAGGACTAGCGGGAGGACAGATACGCAGTATTTT.